These 10 T cell receptor beta chains originate from one sample sequenced in a study of blood T cell repertoires in COVID-19. Only in-frame clones appear in the TCRdb table, and some are missing; sequencing was by immunoSEQ multiplex PCR. The profile shows over 150,000 clones, around 84% of them singletons. The sample taken for sequencing was peripheral blood. Source of these receptors: a man older than 75 with acute or convalescent COVID-19.

This clone was counted at least ten times. DNA for the CDR3: TGTGCCAGCAGCGGAAGGCCCGGGACTAGCGGGGGGAGAGACTACAATGAGCAGTTCTTC. Amino acids: CASSGRPGTSGGRDYNEQFF. This rearrangement joins TRBV7-6 to TRBJ2-1; 15 bases map to TRBD2. The germline V gene encodes CDR1 SGHVS and CDR2 FNYEAQ. The CDR3 totals 20 residues. With V trimmed by 5 bases and J by 3 bases, 14 bases remained unmatched.

The chain employs TRBV18 and TRBJ2-3, with TRBD2 matching 11 bases. V was pared by 1 base and J by 4 bases, with 4 bases of the junction left unmatched. CDR3 size: 16 residues. Germline assignment: CDR1 KGHSH and CDR2 LQKENI. CDR3 protein: CASSPRGTSGSDTQYF. Here the CDR3 DNA reads TGTGCCAGCTCACCACGGGGGACTAGCGGTTCAGATACGCAGTATTTT.

The rearrangement joins TRBV19 to TRBJ2-2; 7 bases agree with TRBD1. This CDR3 contains 15 residues. CDR1 LNHDA and CDR2 SQIVND come from the germline V gene (reference sequence). The trim removed 8 bases at V and 1 base at J, leaving 7 bases unmatched. CDR3 nucleotides: TGTGCCAGTCAGGTGGCAGGGGGGAACACCGGGGAGCTGTTTTTT. It is translated as CASQVAGGNTGELFF.

The CDR3 coding sequence is TGCGCCAGCTCGTTCGGAGGTCCTAGCACAGATACGCAGTATTTT. Its translation is CASSFGGPSTDTQYF. V usage is TRBV5-1 and J usage is TRBJ2-3, with D tentatively TRBD2 (5 bases). CDR1 is SGHRS and CDR2 is YFSETQ in the germline V gene. The CDR3 loop spans 15 amino acids. The V gene lost 7 bases and the J gene lost 0 bases, with 15 bases spanning the gap. The entire variable domain, with the rest obtained from reference TRBV5-1 and TRBJ2-3, is as follows: KAGVTQTPRYLIKTRGQQVTLSCSPISGHRSVSWYQQTPGQGLQFLFEYFSETQRNKGNFPGRFSGRQFSNSRSEMNVSTLELGDSALYLCASSFGGPSTDTQYFGPGTRLTVL.

A few counts support this clone. This chain uses TRBV19 with TRBJ1-2; a possible D gene is TRBD1 (6 bases). Germline assignment: CDR1 LNHDA and CDR2 SQIVND (reference sequence). The CDR3 contains 13 residues. V dropped 7 bases and J dropped 10 bases, with 19 bases sitting between them. As DNA, the CDR3 is TGTGCCAGTAACCCCCAGACAGGCACCCCCTACACCTTC. Translating gives CASNPQTGTPYTF.

CDR3 sequence: CASSPPSRPSYNEQFF. The CDR3 DNA reads as TGTGCCAGCAGCCCTCCCTCGAGGCCGTCCTACAATGAGCAGTTCTTC. The V gene is TRBV5-4, the J gene TRBJ2-1; D gene unclear. CDR3 size: 16 residues. The germline CDR1 and CDR2 sequences are SGHNT and YYREEE (reference sequence). Trimming left V 4 bases short and J 1 base short, with 15 bases between.

This clone occurred many times. The V and J genes are TRBV5-1 and TRBJ1-5; 8 positions match TRBD1. J gave up 3 bases and V 0 bases, and 2 bases lay outside the gene matches. Germline lookup yields CDR1 SGHRS and CDR2 YFSETQ. The CDR3 spans 15 residues. CDR3 DNA: TGCGCCAGCAGCTTGGAGACAGGGGTCAATCAGCCCCAGCATTTT. It is translated as CASSLETGVNQPQHF.

As concerns this clone: A junction end diverges from the germline sequence, so it may reflect a read error. The V gene is TRBV13, the J gene TRBJ2-3; D gene uncertain. Germline V gives CDR1 PRHDT, CDR2 FYEKMQ (reference sequence). The CDR3 consists of 14 residues. As DNA, the CDR3 is TGTGCCAGCAGCTTCACCCTCAGCACAGATATGCAGTATTTT. The encoded protein is CASSFTLSTDMQYF.

The CDR3 protein is CASLGGGLYGYTF. CDR3 bases: TGTGCCAGCCTTGGGGGGGGACTCTATGGCTACACCTTC. The gene calls are TRBV12-3 or TRBV12-4 and TRBJ1-2; tentative D call: TRBD1 (5 bases). V was pared by 8 bases and J by 4 bases, with 14 bases between. The CDR3 is 13 residues long.

The chain has TRBV10-1 and TRBJ2-7; possibly TRBD2 for D (5 bases). The germline V gene has CDR1 WNHNN and CDR2 SYGVQD (reference sequence). This CDR3 contains 14 residues. Trimming removed 8 bases at V and 0 bases at J, with 14 bases between. Here the CDR3 reads CASGGKPSSYEQYV. CDR3 bases: TGCGCCAGCGGAGGAAAGCCTAGCTCCTACGAGCAGTACGTC.